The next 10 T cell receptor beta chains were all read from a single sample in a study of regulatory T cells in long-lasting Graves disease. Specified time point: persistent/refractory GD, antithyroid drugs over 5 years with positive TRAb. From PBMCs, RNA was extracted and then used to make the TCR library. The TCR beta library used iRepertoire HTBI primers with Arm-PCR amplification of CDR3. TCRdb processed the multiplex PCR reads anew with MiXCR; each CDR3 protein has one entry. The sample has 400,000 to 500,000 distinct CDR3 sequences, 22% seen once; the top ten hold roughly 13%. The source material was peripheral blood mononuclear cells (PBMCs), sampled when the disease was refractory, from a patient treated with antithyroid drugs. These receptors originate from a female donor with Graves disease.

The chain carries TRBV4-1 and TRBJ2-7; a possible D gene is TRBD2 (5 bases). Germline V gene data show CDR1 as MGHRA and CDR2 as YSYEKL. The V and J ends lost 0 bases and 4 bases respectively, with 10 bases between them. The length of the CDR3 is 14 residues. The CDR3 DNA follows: TGCGCCAGCAGCCAAGATCCGGACTCTTACGAGCAGTACTTC. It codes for CASSQDPDSYEQYF.

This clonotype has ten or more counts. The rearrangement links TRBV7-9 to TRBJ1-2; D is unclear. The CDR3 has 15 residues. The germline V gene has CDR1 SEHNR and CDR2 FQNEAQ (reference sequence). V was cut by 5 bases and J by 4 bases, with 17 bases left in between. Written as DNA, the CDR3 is TGTGCCAGCAGCCAACCAATCTTAGGGTTCTATGGCTACACCTTC. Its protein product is CASSQPILGFYGYTF.

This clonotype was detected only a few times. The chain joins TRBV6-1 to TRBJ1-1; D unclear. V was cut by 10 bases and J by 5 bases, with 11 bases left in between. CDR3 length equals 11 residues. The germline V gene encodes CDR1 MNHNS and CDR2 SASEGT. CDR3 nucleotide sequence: TGTGCCACCGGACTGGGGACTGAAGCTTTCTTT. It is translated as CATGLGTEAFF.

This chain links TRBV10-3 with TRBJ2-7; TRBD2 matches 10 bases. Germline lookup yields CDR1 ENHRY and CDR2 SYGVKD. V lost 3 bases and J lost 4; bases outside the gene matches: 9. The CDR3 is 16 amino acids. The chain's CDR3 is CAISDQGAGGRYEQYF. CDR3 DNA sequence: TGTGCCATCAGTGACCAAGGAGCGGGAGGGAGGTACGAGCAGTACTTC.

This CDR3 reads CSAFGTGGSGSYEQYF. The CDR3 coding sequence is TGCAGTGCCTTCGGGACAGGGGGTTCCGGCTCCTACGAGCAGTACTTC. The chain couples TRBV20-1 to TRBJ2-7; TRBD1 matches 11 bases. V was clipped by 6 bases and J by 0 bases; unmatched bases: 10. This CDR3 spans 16 amino acids. The V gene's germline CDR1 is DFQATT and CDR2 SNEGSKA (reference sequence).

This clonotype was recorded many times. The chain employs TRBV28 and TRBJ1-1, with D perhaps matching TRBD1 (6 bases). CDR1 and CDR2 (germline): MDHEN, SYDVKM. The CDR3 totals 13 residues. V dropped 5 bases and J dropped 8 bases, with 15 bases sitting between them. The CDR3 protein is CASSLRQEWEAFF. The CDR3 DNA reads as TGTGCCAGCAGTCTCCGACAGGAATGGGAAGCTTTCTTT. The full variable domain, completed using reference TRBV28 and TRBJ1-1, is DVKVTQSSRYLVKRTGEKVFLECVQDMDHENMFWYRQDPGLGLRLIYFSYDVKMKEKGDIPEGYSVSREKKERFSLILESASTNQTSMYLCASSLRQEWEAFFGQGTRLTVV.

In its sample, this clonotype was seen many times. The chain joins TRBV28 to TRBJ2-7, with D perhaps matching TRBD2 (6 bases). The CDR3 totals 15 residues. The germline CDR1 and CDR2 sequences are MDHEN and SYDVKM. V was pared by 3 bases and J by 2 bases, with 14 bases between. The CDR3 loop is CASSFHPPGAYEQYF. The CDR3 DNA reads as TGTGCCAGCAGTTTCCACCCCCCGGGGGCCTACGAGCAGTACTTC.

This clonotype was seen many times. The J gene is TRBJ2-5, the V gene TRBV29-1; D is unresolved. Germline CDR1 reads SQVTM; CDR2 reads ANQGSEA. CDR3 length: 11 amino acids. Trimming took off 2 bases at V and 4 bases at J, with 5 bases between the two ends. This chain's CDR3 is CSVESGETQYF. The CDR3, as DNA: TGCAGCGTTGAAAGTGGAGAGACCCAGTACTTC.

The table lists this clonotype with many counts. CDR3 sequence (DNA): TGTGCCAGCAGCACCCCTAGGGGGGGGCGGATGGGCTACACCTTC. Translated, it gives CASSTPRGGRMGYTF. The rearrangement joins TRBV7-2 to TRBJ1-2, with a tentative D call TRBD1 (6 bases). The CDR3 sequence is 15 residues long. V was pared by 5 bases and J by 8 bases, with 21 bases between. The germline gives CDR1 SGHTA, CDR2 FQGNSA. Full variable domain (rest looked up from reference TRBV7-2 and TRBJ1-2): GAGVSQSPSNKVTEKGKDVELRCDPISGHTALYWYRQSLGQGLEFLIYFQGNSAPDKSGLPSDRFSAERTGGSVSTLTIQRTQQEDSAVYLCASSTPRGGRMGYTFGSGTRLTVV.

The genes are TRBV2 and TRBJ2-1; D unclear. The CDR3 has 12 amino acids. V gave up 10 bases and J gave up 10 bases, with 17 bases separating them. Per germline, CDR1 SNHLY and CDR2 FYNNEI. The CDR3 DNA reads TGTGCCATCTTCCACCCGCCATCGGAGCAGTTCTTC. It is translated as CAIFHPPSEQFF.